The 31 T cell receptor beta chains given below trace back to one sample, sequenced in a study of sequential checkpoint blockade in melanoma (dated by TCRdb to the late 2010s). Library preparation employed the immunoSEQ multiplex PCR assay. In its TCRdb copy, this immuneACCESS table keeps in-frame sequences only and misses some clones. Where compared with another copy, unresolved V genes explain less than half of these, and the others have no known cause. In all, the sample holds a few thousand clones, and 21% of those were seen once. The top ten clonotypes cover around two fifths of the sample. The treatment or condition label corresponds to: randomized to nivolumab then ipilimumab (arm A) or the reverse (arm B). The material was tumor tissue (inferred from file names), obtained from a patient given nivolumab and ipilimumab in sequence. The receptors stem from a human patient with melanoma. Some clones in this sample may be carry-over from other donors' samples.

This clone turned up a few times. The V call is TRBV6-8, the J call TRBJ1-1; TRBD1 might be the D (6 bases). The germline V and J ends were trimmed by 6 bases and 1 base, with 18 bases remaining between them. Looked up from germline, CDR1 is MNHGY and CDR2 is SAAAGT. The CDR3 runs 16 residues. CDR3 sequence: CASSQGLTGSNTEAFF. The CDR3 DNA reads TGTGCCAGCAGCCAAGGGTTGACAGGATCGAACACTGAAGCTTTCTTT.

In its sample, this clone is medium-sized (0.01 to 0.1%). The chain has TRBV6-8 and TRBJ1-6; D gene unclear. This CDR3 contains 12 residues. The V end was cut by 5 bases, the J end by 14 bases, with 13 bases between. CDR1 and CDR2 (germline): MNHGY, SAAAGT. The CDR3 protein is CASSVSLMALHF. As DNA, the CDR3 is TGTGCCAGCAGTGTATCTCTTATGGCCCTCCACTTT.

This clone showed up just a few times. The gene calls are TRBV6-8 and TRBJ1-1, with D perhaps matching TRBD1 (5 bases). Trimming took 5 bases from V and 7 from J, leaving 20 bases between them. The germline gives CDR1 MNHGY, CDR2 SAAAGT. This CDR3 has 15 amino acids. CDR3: CASSRGRLIIGEAFF. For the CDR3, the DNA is TGTGCCAGCAGTCGGGGACGGCTAATCATCGGTGAAGCTTTCTTT.

As DNA, the CDR3 is TGTGCCAGCAGTCTACAGGGGGGCGATACGCAGTATTTT. Translation gives CASSLQGGDTQYF. The chain couples TRBV25-1 to TRBJ2-3; 8 bases fit TRBD1. Per the germline V gene, CDR1 is MGHDK and CDR2 is SYGVNS. The CDR3 length is 13 residues. Germline trimming cut 5 bases from V and 6 bases from J; bases unmatched to any gene: 4.

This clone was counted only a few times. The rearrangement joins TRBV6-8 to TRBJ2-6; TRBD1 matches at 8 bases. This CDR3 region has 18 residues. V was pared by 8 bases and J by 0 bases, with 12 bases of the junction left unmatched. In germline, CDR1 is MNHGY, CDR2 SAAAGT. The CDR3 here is CASSLLRGQDSGANVLTF. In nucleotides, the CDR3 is TGTGCCAGCTCCCTTCTTCGGGGACAGGACTCTGGGGCCAACGTCCTGACTTTC.

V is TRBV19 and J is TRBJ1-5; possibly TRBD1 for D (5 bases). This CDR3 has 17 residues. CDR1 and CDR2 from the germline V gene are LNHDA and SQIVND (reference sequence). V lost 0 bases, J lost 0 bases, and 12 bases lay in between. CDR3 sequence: CASSIEPGEGSNQPQHF. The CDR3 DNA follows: TGTGCCAGTAGTATAGAGCCGGGGGAAGGTAGCAATCAGCCCCAGCATTTT. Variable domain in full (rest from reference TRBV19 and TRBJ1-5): DGGITQSPKYLFRKEGQNVTLSCEQNLNHDAMYWYRQDPGQGLRLIYYSQIVNDFQKGDIAEGYSVSREKKESFPLTVTSAQKNPTAFYLCASSIEPGEGSNQPQHFGDGTRLSIL.

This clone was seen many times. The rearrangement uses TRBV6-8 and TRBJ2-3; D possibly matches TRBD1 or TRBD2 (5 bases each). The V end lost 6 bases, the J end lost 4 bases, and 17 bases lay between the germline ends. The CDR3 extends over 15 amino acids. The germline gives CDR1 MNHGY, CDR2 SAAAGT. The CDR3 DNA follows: TGTGCCAGCAGGGCCCTGGGGGTAGGCGCAGATACGCAGTATTTT. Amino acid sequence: CASRALGVGADTQYF.

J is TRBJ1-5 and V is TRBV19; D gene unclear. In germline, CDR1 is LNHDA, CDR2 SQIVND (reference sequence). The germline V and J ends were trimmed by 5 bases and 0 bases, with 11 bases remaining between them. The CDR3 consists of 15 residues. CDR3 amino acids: CASSLGDYSNQPQHF. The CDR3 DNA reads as TGTGCCAGTAGTTTGGGAGATTATAGCAATCAGCCCCAGCATTTT.

The chain's CDR3 is CASSPPALGANVLTF. DNA for the CDR3: TGCGCCAGCAGCCCCCCGGCCCTCGGGGCCAACGTCCTGACTTTC. The rearrangement uses TRBV5-1 and TRBJ2-6, with D unclear. The CDR3 covers 15 residues. In germline, CDR1 is SGHRS, CDR2 YFSETQ. V lost 4 bases and J lost 4, with 12 bases in between.

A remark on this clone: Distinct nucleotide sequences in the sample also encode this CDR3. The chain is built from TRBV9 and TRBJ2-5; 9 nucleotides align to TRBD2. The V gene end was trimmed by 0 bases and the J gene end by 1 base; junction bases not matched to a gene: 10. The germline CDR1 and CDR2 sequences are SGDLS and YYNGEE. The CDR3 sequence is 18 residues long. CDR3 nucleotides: TGTGCCAGCAGCGTAGTCCCTTCGACTAGCGGAGTCCAAGAGACCCAGTACTTC. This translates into CASSVVPSTSGVQETQYF.

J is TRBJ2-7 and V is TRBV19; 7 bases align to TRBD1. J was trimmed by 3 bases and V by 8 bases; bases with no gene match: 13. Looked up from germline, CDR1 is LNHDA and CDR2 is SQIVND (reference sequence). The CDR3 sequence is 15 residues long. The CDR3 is CASAPGTAPYYEQYF. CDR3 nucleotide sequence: TGTGCCAGTGCGCCCGGGACAGCACCATACTACGAGCAGTACTTC.

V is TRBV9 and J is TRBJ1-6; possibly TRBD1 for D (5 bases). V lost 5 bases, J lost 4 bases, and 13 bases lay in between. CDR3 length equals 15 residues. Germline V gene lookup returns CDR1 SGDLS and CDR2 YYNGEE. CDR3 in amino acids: CASSEDTGYNSPLHF. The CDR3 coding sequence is TGTGCCAGCAGTGAAGACACAGGATATAATTCACCCCTCCACTTT.

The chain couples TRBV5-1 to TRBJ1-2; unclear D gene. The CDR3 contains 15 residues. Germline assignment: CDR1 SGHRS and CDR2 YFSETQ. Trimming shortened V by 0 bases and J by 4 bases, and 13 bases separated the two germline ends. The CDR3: CASSLDGLRGYGYTF. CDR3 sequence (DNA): TGCGCCAGCAGCTTGGACGGACTACGTGGCTATGGCTACACCTTC. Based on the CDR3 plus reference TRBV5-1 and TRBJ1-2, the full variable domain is KAGVTQTPRYLIKTRGQQVTLSCSPISGHRSVSWYQQTPGQGLQFLFEYFSETQRNKGNFPGRFSGRQFSNSRSEMNVSTLELGDSALYLCASSLDGLRGYGYTFGSGTRLTVV.

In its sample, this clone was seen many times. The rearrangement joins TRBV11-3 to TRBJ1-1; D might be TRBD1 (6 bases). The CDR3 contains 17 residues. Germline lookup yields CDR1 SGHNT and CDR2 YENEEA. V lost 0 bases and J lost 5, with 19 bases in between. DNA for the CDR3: TGTGCCAGCAGCTTAGACCTAAACAGGGCCGGACGTACTGAAGCTTTCTTT. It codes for CASSLDLNRAGRTEAFF.

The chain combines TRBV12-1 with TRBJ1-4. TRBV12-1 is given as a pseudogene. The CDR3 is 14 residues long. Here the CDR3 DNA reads TGTGCCAGCAGCTTTGGAGGGGTAGGGGAAAAACTGTTTTTT. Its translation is CASSFGGVGEKLFF.

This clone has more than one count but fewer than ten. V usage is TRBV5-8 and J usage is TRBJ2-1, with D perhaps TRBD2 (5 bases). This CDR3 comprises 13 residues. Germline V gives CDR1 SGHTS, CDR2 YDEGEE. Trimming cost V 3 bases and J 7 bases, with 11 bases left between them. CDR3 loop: CASSSRTQNEQFF. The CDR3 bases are TGTGCCAGCAGCTCAAGGACTCAGAATGAGCAGTTCTTC.

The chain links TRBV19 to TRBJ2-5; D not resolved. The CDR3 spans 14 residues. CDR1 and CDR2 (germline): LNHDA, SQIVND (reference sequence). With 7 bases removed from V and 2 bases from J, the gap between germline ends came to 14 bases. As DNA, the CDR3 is TGTGCCAGTAAGGTGGAGTGGGGTCAAGAGACCCAGTACTTC. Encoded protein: CASKVEWGQETQYF.

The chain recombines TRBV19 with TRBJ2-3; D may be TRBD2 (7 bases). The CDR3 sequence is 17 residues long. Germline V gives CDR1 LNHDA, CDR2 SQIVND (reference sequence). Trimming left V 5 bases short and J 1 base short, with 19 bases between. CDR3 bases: TGTGCCAGTAGTCCCAAGGGGGGGGGCCGTGGCACAGATACGCAGTATTTT. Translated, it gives CASSPKGGGRGTDTQYF. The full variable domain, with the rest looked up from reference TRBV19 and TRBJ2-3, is DGGITQSPKYLFRKEGQNVTLSCEQNLNHDAMYWYRQDPGQGLRLIYYSQIVNDFQKGDIAEGYSVSREKKESFPLTVTSAQKNPTAFYLCASSPKGGGRGTDTQYFGPGTRLTVL.

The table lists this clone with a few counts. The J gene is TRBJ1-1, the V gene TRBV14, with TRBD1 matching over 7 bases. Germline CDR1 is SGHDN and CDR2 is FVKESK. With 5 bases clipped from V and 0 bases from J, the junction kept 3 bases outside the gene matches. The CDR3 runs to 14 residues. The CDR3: CASSGQAMNTEAFF. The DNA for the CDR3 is TGTGCCAGCAGCGGACAGGCCATGAACACTGAAGCTTTCTTT.

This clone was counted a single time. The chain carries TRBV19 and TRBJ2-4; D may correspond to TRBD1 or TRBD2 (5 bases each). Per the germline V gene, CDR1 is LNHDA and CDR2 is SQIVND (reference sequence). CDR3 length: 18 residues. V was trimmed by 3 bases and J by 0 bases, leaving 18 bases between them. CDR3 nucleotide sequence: TGTGCCAGTAGTATGGGACGATGGGCCCCGATAGCCAAAAACATTCAGTACTTC. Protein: CASSMGRWAPIAKNIQYF.

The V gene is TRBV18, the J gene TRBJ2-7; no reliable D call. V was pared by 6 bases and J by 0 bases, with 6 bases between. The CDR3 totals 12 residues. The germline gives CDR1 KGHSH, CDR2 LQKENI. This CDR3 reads CASSKSSYEQYF. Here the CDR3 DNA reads TGTGCCAGCTCTAAAAGCTCCTACGAGCAGTACTTC.

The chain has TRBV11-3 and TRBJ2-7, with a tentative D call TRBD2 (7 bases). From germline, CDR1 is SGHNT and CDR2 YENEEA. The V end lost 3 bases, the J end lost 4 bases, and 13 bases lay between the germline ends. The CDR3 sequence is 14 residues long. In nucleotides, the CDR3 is TGTGCCAGCAGCTTGGGGGGGCCCGGGTACGAGCAGTACTTC. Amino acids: CASSLGGPGYEQYF.

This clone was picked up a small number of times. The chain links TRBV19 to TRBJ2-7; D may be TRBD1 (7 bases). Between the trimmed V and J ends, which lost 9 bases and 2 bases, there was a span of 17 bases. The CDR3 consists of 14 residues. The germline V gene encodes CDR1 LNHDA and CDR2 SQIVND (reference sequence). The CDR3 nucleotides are TGTGCCAGCCGGAGCACAGGGGAGGCCTACGAGCAGTACTTC. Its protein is CASRSTGEAYEQYF. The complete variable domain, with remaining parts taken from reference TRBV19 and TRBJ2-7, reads DGGITQSPKYLFRKEGQNVTLSCEQNLNHDAMYWYRQDPGQGLRLIYYSQIVNDFQKGDIAEGYSVSREKKESFPLTVTSAQKNPTAFYLCASRSTGEAYEQYFGPGTRLTVT.

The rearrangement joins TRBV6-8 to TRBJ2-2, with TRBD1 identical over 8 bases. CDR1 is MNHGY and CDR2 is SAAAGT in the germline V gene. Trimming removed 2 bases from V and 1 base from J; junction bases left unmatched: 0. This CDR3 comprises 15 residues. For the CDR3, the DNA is TGTGCCAGCAGTTACGGGACAGGGAACACCGGGGAGCTGTTTTTT. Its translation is CASSYGTGNTGELFF.

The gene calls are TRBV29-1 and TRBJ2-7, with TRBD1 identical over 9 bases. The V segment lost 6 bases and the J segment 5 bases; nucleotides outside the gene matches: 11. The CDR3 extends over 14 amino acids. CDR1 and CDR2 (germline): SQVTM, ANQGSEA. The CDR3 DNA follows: TGCAGCGTAGGCCGGGACAGGGTACCCGACGAGCAGTACTTC. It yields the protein CSVGRDRVPDEQYF.

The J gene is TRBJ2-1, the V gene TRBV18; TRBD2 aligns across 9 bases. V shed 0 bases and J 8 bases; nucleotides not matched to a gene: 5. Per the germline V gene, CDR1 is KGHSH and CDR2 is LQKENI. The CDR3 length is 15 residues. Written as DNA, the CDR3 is TGTGCCAGCTCACCACCGCGGGGGGGCAACGATGAGCAGTTCTTC. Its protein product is CASSPPRGGNDEQFF.

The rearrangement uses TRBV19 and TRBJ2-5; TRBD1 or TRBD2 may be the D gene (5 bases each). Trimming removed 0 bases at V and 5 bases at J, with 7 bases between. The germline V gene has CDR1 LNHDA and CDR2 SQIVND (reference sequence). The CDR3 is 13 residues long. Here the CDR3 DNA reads TGTGCCAGTAGTATAGAGGGGGTTGAGACCCAGTACTTC. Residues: CASSIEGVETQYF.

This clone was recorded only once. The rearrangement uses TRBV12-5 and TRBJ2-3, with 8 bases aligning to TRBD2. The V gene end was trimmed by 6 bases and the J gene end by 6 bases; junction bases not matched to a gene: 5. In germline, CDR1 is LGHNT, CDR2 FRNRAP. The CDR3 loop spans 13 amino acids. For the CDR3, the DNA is TGTGCTAGTGGCCGGACTAGCTTTGATACGCAGTATTTT. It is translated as CASGRTSFDTQYF.

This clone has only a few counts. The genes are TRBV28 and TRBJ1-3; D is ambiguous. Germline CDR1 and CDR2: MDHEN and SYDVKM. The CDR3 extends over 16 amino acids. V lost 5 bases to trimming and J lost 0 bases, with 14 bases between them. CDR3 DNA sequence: TGTGCCAGCAGTGACCTAAGGGAGGGCTCTGGAAACACCATATATTTT. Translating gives CASSDLREGSGNTIYF.

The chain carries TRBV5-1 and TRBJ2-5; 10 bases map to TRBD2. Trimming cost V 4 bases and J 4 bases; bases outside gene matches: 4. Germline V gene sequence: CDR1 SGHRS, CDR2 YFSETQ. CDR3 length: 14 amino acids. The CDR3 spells CASSVLAGPETQYF. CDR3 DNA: TGCGCCAGCAGCGTACTAGCGGGGCCAGAGACCCAGTACTTC.

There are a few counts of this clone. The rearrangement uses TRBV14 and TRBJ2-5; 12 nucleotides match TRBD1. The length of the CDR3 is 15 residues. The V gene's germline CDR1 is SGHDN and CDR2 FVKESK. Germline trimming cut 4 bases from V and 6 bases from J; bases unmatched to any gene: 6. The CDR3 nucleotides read TGTGCCAGCAGCCCCCGGGACAGGGGGCGTCAGACCCAGTACTTC. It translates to CASSPRDRGRQTQYF. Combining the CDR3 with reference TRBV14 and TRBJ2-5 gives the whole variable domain EAGVTQFPSHSVIEKGQTVTLRCDPISGHDNLYWYRRVMGKEIKFLLHFVKESKQDESGMPNNRFLAERTGGTYSTLKVQPAELEDSGVYFCASSPRDRGRQTQYFGPGTRLLVL.